This T cell receptor beta chain was captured in a study of prognosis after radiotherapy for stage I lung cancer. Of note for this clonotype: A read error may be the cause here, since a much bigger clone is one base away.

CDR3 of TCR beta was amplified from genomic DNA via a two-round multiplex PCR. Primers specific to each TRBV and TRBJ gene were used in first-round PCR. One entry per CDR3 protein results from TCRdb running MiXCR on the multiplex PCR reads. The table lists about 59,000 distinct CDR3 sequences, around 27% of them singletons. With 7 bases clipped from V and 6 bases from J, the junction kept 11 bases outside the gene matches. CDR3 length: 14 amino acids. Germline lookup yields CDR1 MNHEY and CDR2 SVGEGT. The source material was PBMCs, sampled before or after stereotactic body radiation therapy (not recorded which). The chain recombines TRBV6-2 or TRBV6-3 with TRBJ1-1, with 7 bases that match TRBD1. The receptor's source is a donor over 45 with non-small cell lung cancer. The DNA of the CDR3 is TGTGCCAGCAACAAAGACAGGGTGTTCCCTGAAGCTTTCTTT. It codes for CASNKDRVFPEAFF.